This T cell receptor beta chain stems from a study of T cells after somatic rescue of genetic block. The assay was immunoSEQ multiplex PCR, and TCRdb's table has in-frame clones only and misses some. The table includes approximately 70,000 clones, roughly 88% detected once. The sequencing input was peripheral blood mononuclear cells (PBMCs). The source is a man aged 25-45 years.

The CDR3 loop reads CASSQPDGGGRATDTQYF. In DNA, the CDR3 is TGTGCCAGCAGCCAACCAGACGGGGGCGGGAGGGCCACAGATACGCAGTATTTT. The chain links TRBV4-2 to TRBJ2-3, with 9 bases aligning to TRBD2. There are 18 residues in the CDR3. J gave up 2 bases and V 2 bases, and 11 bases lay outside the gene matches. Germline assignment: CDR1 LGHNA and CDR2 YNFKEQ.